The 10 T cell receptor beta chains given below trace back to one sample, sequenced in a study of T cells after yellow fever vaccination. TCRdb independently ran MiXCR on the 5' RACE reads; one entry per CDR3 protein. Among more than 350,000 distinct CDR3 sequences listed, around a tenth were seen once. The source material was PBMCs, sampled on the day of the first yellow fever vaccination. The source of these receptors is a man younger than 30 who received the YFV17D yellow fever vaccine.

This clonotype was seen more than once but under ten times. The chain has TRBV4-1 and TRBJ1-1, with TRBD1 matching over 7 bases. There are 15 residues in the CDR3. The trim removed 4 bases at V and 3 bases at J, leaving 8 bases unmatched. Germline V CDR1 and CDR2: MGHRA, YSYEKL. The CDR3 sequence: CASSRDREDDTEAFF. In DNA, the CDR3 is TGCGCCAGCAGCCGAGACAGGGAAGATGACACTGAAGCTTTCTTT.

The chain joins TRBV18 to TRBJ1-2; no firm D call. The CDR3 runs to 15 residues. Trimming shortened V by 2 bases and J by 4 bases, and 14 bases separated the two germline ends. Germline V gives CDR1 KGHSH, CDR2 LQKENI. DNA for the CDR3: TGTGCCAGCTCACCAAGCGGCCTGGAGGGCTATGGCTACACCTTC. The encoded protein is CASSPSGLEGYGYTF.

The V call is TRBV4-2, the J call TRBJ2-1; TRBD2 agrees at 11 bases. Germline CDR1 reads LGHNA; CDR2 reads YNFKEQ. The V and J ends lost 7 bases and 3 bases, in that order; junction bases with no gene match: 2. This CDR3 spans 14 amino acids. This chain's CDR3 is CASKLAGDYNEQFF. The CDR3, as DNA: TGTGCCAGCAAACTAGCGGGGGACTACAATGAGCAGTTCTTC.

This clonotype has just a few counts. This rearrangement joins TRBV7-2 to TRBJ2-7, with D possibly matching TRBD2 (5 bases). The V and J ends lost 7 bases and 0 bases respectively, with 13 bases between them. This CDR3 is built from 14 residues. Germline CDR1 is SGHTA and CDR2 is FQGNSA. CDR3 region: CASTSDFVSYEQYF. The CDR3 DNA sequence: TGTGCCAGCACCTCGGACTTCGTCTCCTACGAGCAGTACTTC.

This clonotype was seen a handful of times. The CDR3 here is CASLSAGGYEQYV. CDR3 nucleotides: TGTGCCAGCTTGAGTGCGGGCGGCTACGAGCAGTACGTC. The chain couples TRBV28 to TRBJ2-7; tentative D call: TRBD2 (5 bases). The CDR3 spans 13 residues. The V gene lost 8 bases and the J gene lost 3 bases, with 14 bases spanning the gap. The V gene's germline CDR1 is MDHEN and CDR2 SYDVKM.

In DNA form, the CDR3 reads TGCGCCAGCACCCAGGATGGACAGGGATCCACAGATACGCAGTATTTT. Its protein is CASTQDGQGSTDTQYF. This chain connects TRBV5-1 to TRBJ2-3, with 8 bases aligning to TRBD1. Germline CDR1 and CDR2: SGHRS and YFSETQ. V lost 6 bases to trimming and J lost 2 bases; unmatched junction nucleotides: 11. CDR3 length equals 16 residues.

This clonotype was recorded a few times. This chain joins TRBV4-3 and TRBJ2-2, with D unresolved. The length of the CDR3 is 15 residues. Germline CDR1 is LGHNA and CDR2 is YSLEER. V was pared by 4 bases and J by 2 bases, with 11 bases between. The CDR3: CASSLRPANTGELFF. The CDR3 DNA is TGCGCCAGCAGCCTGCGGCCCGCTAACACCGGGGAGCTGTTTTTT.

This clonotype was observed many times. The CDR3 loop is CASSVGWRQETQYF. For the CDR3, the DNA is TGTGCCAGCAGCGTAGGGTGGCGGCAAGAGACCCAGTACTTC. The chain joins TRBV9 to TRBJ2-5, with D unclear. Germline loops: CDR1 SGDLS, CDR2 YYNGEE. The CDR3 consists of 14 residues. Between the trimmed V and J ends, which lost 0 bases and 2 bases, there was a span of 8 bases.

This clonotype was seen a few times. The gene calls are TRBV4-1 and TRBJ2-1, with TRBD2 matching over 8 bases. Germline V gives CDR1 MGHRA, CDR2 YSYEKL. V gave up 0 bases and J gave up 4 bases; unmatched junction bases: 8. CDR3 length: 17 residues. The CDR3 DNA sequence: TGCGCCAGCAGCCAAGATATAACGGCTAGCGGGTACAATGAGCAGTTCTTC. As protein: CASSQDITASGYNEQFF.

A few counts support this clonotype. J is TRBJ2-1 and V is TRBV13, with D possibly matching TRBD2 (7 bases). V shed 4 bases and J shed 4 bases, with 14 bases lying between them. The CDR3 totals 15 residues. The germline V gene encodes CDR1 PRHDT and CDR2 FYEKMQ (reference sequence). CDR3 amino acids: CASSYTGGGYNEQFF. In nucleotides, the CDR3 is TGTGCCAGCAGCTATACGGGGGGCGGGTACAATGAGCAGTTCTTC.